Listed below are T cell receptor beta chains from one sample, sequenced in a study of cytomegalovirus exposure and HLA in healthy donors. Assay used: immunoSEQ multiplex PCR; TCRdb lists only in-frame clones, some missing. Recorded for this sample: around 70,000 clones. Sequenced sample: PBMCs. The receptors shown here come from a woman between 35 and 50 years old in good health and CMV-seropositive. Both conserved end residues are part of each CDR3. The D gene is left open where the match is weak.

TRBJ2-5,TRBV11-2,-,TGTGCCAGCAGCCCCCGGAAGAGGACTACTCAAGAAGGGGAGACCCAGTACTTC,CASSPRKRTTQEGETQYF
TRBJ2-7,TRBV29-1,-,TGCAGCGTTGAAGAACTTCCGGGAAATGATAAAAACTACGAGCAGTACTTC,CSVEELPGNDKNYEQYF
TRBJ2-1,TRBV29-1,TRBD2,TGCAGCGTTGAAGGCGGACTAGCGGGGGACAATGAGCAGTTCTTC,CSVEGGLAGDNEQFF
TRBJ1-6,TRBV2,-,TGTGCCAGCAGCCTTGAAGGGCCGCGGGGACCCCTCCACTTT,CASSLEGPRGPLHF
TRBJ2-2,TRBV18,-,TGTGCCAGCTCACGCAAGGCAGGGGATGTTACCGGGGAGCTGTTTTTT,CASSRKAGDVTGELFF
TRBJ2-3,TRBV5-1,TRBD2,TGCGCCAGCAGCCCCCGGACTAGTCGGGGCACAGATACGCAGTATTTT,CASSPRTSRGTDTQYF
TRBJ2-7,TRBV6-4,-,TGTGCCAGCAGTCGAACCGGTGGAGGGCCCTACGAGCAGTACTTC,CASSRTGGGPYEQYF
TRBJ1-2,TRBV5-4,-,TGTGCCAGCAGCTTGACGTCCGGTGGCTACACCTTC,CASSLTSGGYTF
TRBJ2-5,TRBV5-1,-,TGCGCCAGCAGCGGTCTCCAGGGGCAAGAGACCCAGTACTTC,CASSGLQGQETQYF
TRBJ1-4,TRBV7-6,-,TGTGCCAGCAGCCCCCCCAGTTTCCCTGAAAAACTGTTTTTT,CASSPPSFPEKLFF
TRBJ1-1,TRBV27,TRBD1,TGTGCCAGCAGTTCCGACCTCCCCAGTGTGGGACAGGGGGGTTTGAACACTGAAGCTTTCTTT,CASSSDLPSVGQGGLNTEAFF
TRBJ1-2,TRBV5-1,TRBD1,TGCGCCAGCAGCCCCCGGGACAGCGGAGGCTACACCTTC,CASSPRDSGGYTF
TRBJ2-5,TRBV7-3,-,TGTGCCAGCAGCTTAACACGGGGACAAGAGACCCAGTACTTC,CASSLTRGQETQYF
TRBJ1-1,TRBV5-5,-,TGTGCCAGCCGGGGAGGGAGATACACTGAAGCTTTCTTT,CASRGGRYTEAFF
TRBJ1-1,TRBV7-9,TRBD1,TGTGCCAGCAGCCCACGGACAGGAGGGAACACTGAAGCTTTCTTT,CASSPRTGGNTEAFF
TRBJ1-5,TRBV6-1,-,TGTGCCAGCAGTGAAGGGGCAACGAATCAGCCCCAGCATTTT,CASSEGATNQPQHF
TRBJ2-3,TRBV5-6,TRBD1,TGTGCCAGCAGCCTCACAGGGGTGCGCACAGATACGCAGTATTTT,CASSLTGVRTDTQYF
TRBJ2-2,TRBV11-1,-,TGTGCCAGCACCCCCCGGGACACATTCACCGGGGAGCTGTTTTTT,CASTPRDTFTGELFF
TRBJ1-1,TRBV11-1,-,TGTGCCAGCAGCTTCCGCGGGGGCACTGAAGCTTTCTTT,CASSFRGGTEAFF
TRBJ1-2,TRBV28,-,TGTGCCGGTCGGGGGAATAAGGACTATGGCTACACCTTC,CAGRGNKDYGYTF
TRBJ2-5,TRBV7-7,-,TGTGCCAGCATTAAAGGTGCAGGGGAGACCCAGTACTTC,CASIKGAGETQYF
TRBJ1-1,TRBV6-6,-,TGTGCCAGCAGTGCGGGGCCTGGCGCTGAAGCTTTCTTT,CASSAGPGAEAFF
TRBJ2-1,TRBV19,TRBD2,TGTGCCAGTAGTATGGGTTCGGGAGGGCCATGGGGCAATGAGCAGTTCTTC,CASSMGSGGPWGNEQFF
TRBJ2-3,TRBV7-3,TRBD1,TGTGCCAGCAGCTTTTCAGGGGGCGGGCTCGGCACAGATACGCAGTATTTT,CASSFSGGGLGTDTQYF
TRBJ1-1,TRBV5-6,-,TGTGCCAGCAGCTTTCGGTCGGGCAGGGGGAACACTGAAGCTTTCTTT,CASSFRSGRGNTEAFF
TRBJ1-6,TRBV27,TRBD1,TGTGCCAGCAGTCCCTGGACAGGGGGGGGTTCACCCCTCCACTTT,CASSPWTGGGSPLHF
TRBJ2-3,TRBV18,TRBD2,TGTGCCAGCTCACCCTCGGGCGGGGGTACGCCAGATACGCAGTATTTT,CASSPSGGGTPDTQYF
TRBJ2-1,TRBV7-2,-,TGTGCCAGCAGCAGACTATACAATGAGCAGTTCTTC,CASSRLYNEQFF
TRBJ2-7,TRBV27,TRBD2,TGTGCCAGCAGTCCCGGACTAGCGGGAACCTACGAGCAGTACTTC,CASSPGLAGTYEQYF
TRBJ1-3,TRBV7-2,-,TGTGCCAGCAGCCCCCCCGACTTGGGAAACACCATATATTTT,CASSPPDLGNTIYF
TRBJ1-6,TRBV19,-,TGTGCCAGTACCCCAGGAAGCTCCTATAATTCACCCCTCCACTTT,CASTPGSSYNSPLHF
TRBJ1-1,TRBV13,-,TGTGCCAGCACCTCCCCTACCGTGAACACTGAAGCTTTCTTT,CASTSPTVNTEAFF
TRBJ1-2,TRBV5-6,TRBD1,TGTGCCAGCAGCCCAGGACAGGGGAGTGATTATGGCTACACCTTC,CASSPGQGSDYGYTF
TRBJ1-1,TRBV5-1,-,TGCGCCAGCAGCTTGATGGGGCCTGGGTCCTTGAACACTGAAGCTTTCTTT,CASSLMGPGSLNTEAFF
TRBJ2-3,TRBV7-3,TRBD2,TGTGCCAGCAGCCGTCGACTAGCGAGCACAGATACGCAGTATTTT,CASSRRLASTDTQYF
TRBJ2-1,TRBV11-3,-,TGTGCCAGCAGCTTAAGAACTAGCCACTACAATGAGCAGTTCTTC,CASSLRTSHYNEQFF
TRBJ1-1,TRBV7-9,-,TGTGCCAGCAGCTTCGACACCTCAAGGGGTTTCTTT,CASSFDTSRGFF
TRBJ2-7,TRBV28,-,TGTGCCAGCAGAGGAGGGGGCGGGCGATCCTACGAGCAGTACTTC,CASRGGGGRSYEQYF
TRBJ2-5,TRBV11-1,-,TGTGCCAGCAGCTTAGGCGGGACCCCGGGAGAGACCCAGTACTTC,CASSLGGTPGETQYF
TRBJ1-3,TRBV30,-,TGTGCCTGGACTACAGGGTTTTCTGGAAACACCATATATTTT,CAWTTGFSGNTIYF
TRBJ2-5,TRBV7-9,TRBD1,TGTGCCAGCAGCCCGATGGGACAGGGTTTCCAAGAGACCCAGTACTTC,CASSPMGQGFQETQYF
TRBJ1-1,TRBV25-1,TRBD1,TGTGCCAGCCAACAGGGGGCGAGCACTGAAGCTTTCTTT,CASQQGASTEAFF
TRBJ2-1,TRBV5-1,TRBD2,TGCGCCAGCAGCTTTGGGACTGGGACTACCTACAATGAGCAGTTCTTC,CASSFGTGTTYNEQFF
TRBJ2-2,TRBV5-6,TRBD2,TGTGCCAGCAGCTTGGTCCTAGCGGGAGACACCGGGGAGCTGTTTTTT,CASSLVLAGDTGELFF